Each of the 28 T cell receptor beta chains below was sequenced from the same sample in a study of tumor and adjacent non-tumor tissue in lung cancer. RNA was extracted from bulk tissue without any cell sorting. A modified ARM-PCR protocol with three rounds of nested PCR amplified TCRbeta. Via MiXCR, TCRdb re-called the multiplex PCR reads, giving one row per CDR3 protein. The table has about 80,000 distinct CDR3 sequences, roughly two thirds seen once; the top ten hold around 9.6%. Sample: lung tumor tissue. The origin of the receptors is a middle-aged woman with non-small cell lung cancer.

The genes are TRBV7-9 and TRBJ2-7; no definite D call. The CDR3 loop spans 14 amino acids. V lost 3 bases and J 2 bases, leaving 11 bases between the germline ends. Germline CDR1 reads SEHNR; CDR2 reads FQNEAQ (reference sequence). CDR3 residues: CASSLTWGTYEQYF. DNA of the CDR3: TGTGCCAGCAGCTTGACATGGGGTACCTACGAGCAGTACTTC.

About this clonotype itself: It may be a read error: a sequence one base away is much more abundant. The V gene is TRBV5-1, the J gene TRBJ1-5, with D maybe TRBD1 (5 bases). The CDR3 runs to 13 residues. From germline, CDR1 is SGHRS and CDR2 YFSETQ. CDR3 nucleotide sequence: TGCGCCAGCAACTTGCTCGGGGGGGAGCCCCAGCATTTT. It codes for CASNLLGGEPQHF.

Turning to this clonotype: The junction departs from the called germline gene at one end, perhaps through a read error. The rearrangement uses TRBV11-1 and TRBJ2-7; no clear D gene. The germline gives CDR1 SGHAT, CDR2 FQDESV (reference sequence). The CDR3 is made up of 14 amino acids. CDR3 sequence (DNA): TGTGCCAGCGGCTTAATGTTCGGCAGCTACGAACAGTACTTC. This translates into CASGLMFGSYEQYF.

The chain is built from TRBV18 and TRBJ2-7; tentative D call: TRBD2 (6 bases). The V and J ends lost 1 base and 2 bases respectively, with 12 bases between them. Germline V gene data show CDR1 as KGHSH and CDR2 as LQKENI. The CDR3 covers 15 residues. CDR3 sequence: CASSPRRELPYEQYF. The CDR3 DNA follows: TGTGCCAGCTCACCACGGAGGGAGCTCCCCTACGAGCAGTACTTC.

In regard to this clonotype: The junction departs from the called germline gene at one end, perhaps through a read error. V is TRBV5-1 and J is TRBJ1-2, with TRBD1 identical over 7 bases. This CDR3 is 15 amino acids long. From germline, CDR1 is SGHRS and CDR2 YFSETQ. CDR3 residues: CVSRLGGTENYGYTF. The CDR3 nucleotides read TGCGTCAGCCGCTTGGGCGGGACAGAAAACTATGGCTACACCTTC.

This clonotype was counted a few times. This may stem from a read error, because a much larger clone lies one nucleotide away. J is TRBJ2-7 and V is TRBV13; no firm D call. The germline V gene encodes CDR1 PRHDT and CDR2 FYEKMQ (reference sequence). The CDR3 sequence is 11 residues long. CDR3 nucleotide sequence: TGTACCAGCAGCTTAGGCCTCCAGCAGTACTTC. As protein: CTSSLGLQQYF.

This chain uses TRBV28 with TRBJ2-7; D not resolved. Germline-derived CDR1 and CDR2 are MDHEN and SYDVKM. Between the trimmed V and J ends, which lost 2 bases and 6 bases, there was a span of 14 bases. CDR3 length: 14 amino acids. CDR3 amino acids: CASSLRLPFGEQYF. CDR3 nucleotides: TGTGCCAGCAGTTTACGACTTCCGTTTGGCGAGCAGTACTTC. Full variable domain (outside the CDR3, taken from reference TRBV28 and TRBJ2-7): DVKVTQSSRYLVKRTGEKVFLECVQDMDHENMFWYRQDPGLGLRLIYFSYDVKMKEKGDIPEGYSVSREKKERFSLILESASTNQTSMYLCASSLRLPFGEQYFGPGTRLTVT.

In regard to this clonotype: Relative to the germline gene, one junction end is altered; a read error may explain this. This sequence joins TRBV11-2 and TRBJ1-2; tentative D call: TRBD1 (6 bases). This CDR3 has 15 residues. Germline V gene data show CDR1 as SGHAT and CDR2 as FQNNGV. CDR3 sequence reads: CANSRDRQVNYEYTF. CDR3 coding DNA: TGTGCCAACAGCCGAGACAGACAGGTTAACTATGAGTACACCTTC.

Comment on this clonotype: Without the conserved terminal phenylalanine or tryptophan, this CDR3 likely stems from a read error. Because the CDR3's place on the DNA is in doubt, the DNA is left out and the CDR3 is given as listed by TCRdb. V is TRBV14 and J is TRBJ1-1; TRBD1 is taken as the D call from the table, unchecked against the DNA. Germline lookup yields CDR1 SGHDN and CDR2 FVKESK. Inclusive of both ends, the CDR3 amounts to 11 amino acids. The CDR3 sequence is CASRRGTETFI.

The J gene is TRBJ2-7, the V gene TRBV13; 7 bases are shared with TRBD1. The CDR3 is 14 residues long. CDR1 is PRHDT and CDR2 is FYEKMQ in the germline V gene (reference sequence). J gave up 10 bases and V 4 bases, and 13 bases lay outside the gene matches. DNA for the CDR3: TGTGCCAGCAGCTCTCGGGGACAGTTCTACAACCAGTACTTC. This codes for CASSSRGQFYNQYF.

Note on this clonotype: Given the absence of the conserved phenylalanine or tryptophan at the CDR3 end, a read error is likely. The chain couples TRBV4-1 to TRBJ2-5; 9 bases fit TRBD2. The germline CDR1 and CDR2 sequences are MGHRA and YSYEKL. After removal of 9 bases from V and 4 bases from J, the junction contained 12 bases not matched to a gene. The CDR3 runs to 15 residues. CDR3 coding DNA: TGCGCCAGTAGTAGGGCGGGGGGGCCGCCAGAGACCCAGTACCTC. Translated: CASSRAGGPPETQYL.

Details on this clonotype: At one boundary the junction diverges from the germline segment, which might be a read error. The V and J genes are TRBV6-2 or TRBV6-3 and TRBJ2-5; D tentatively reads TRBD1 or TRBD2 (5 bases each). This CDR3 is 15 amino acids long. Germline V gives CDR1 MNHEY, CDR2 SVGEGT. CDR3 loop: CALIGTLLVEEIQYF. CDR3 coding DNA: TGTGCTTTGATAGGGACCCTGTTAGTGGAAGAGATCCAGTACTTC.

The rearrangement uses TRBV5-5 and TRBJ1-2; a possible D gene is TRBD1 (5 bases). The CDR3 spans 13 residues. The V gene's germline CDR1 is SGHKS and CDR2 YYEKEE (reference sequence). The V end lost 4 bases, the J end lost 7 bases, and 14 bases lay between the germline ends. CDR3 amino acids: CASSATTGGGYTF. In nucleotides, the CDR3 is TGTGCCAGCAGCGCAACGACGGGGGGTGGCTACACCTTC.

Turning to this clonotype: One end of the junction does not line up with germline, which may come from a read error. The rearrangement joins TRBV7-8 to TRBJ2-5; D gene unclear. The germline gives CDR1 SGHVS, CDR2 FQNEAQ. The CDR3 sequence is 14 residues long. The CDR3 DNA is TGTGCAAGCAGCTCCCGGGCCACCCAAGAGACCCGGTACTTC. Its translation: CASSSRATQETRYF.

Concerning this clonotype: Relative to the germline gene, one junction end is altered; a read error may explain this. The chain links TRBV11-2 to TRBJ2-1; no definite D call. From germline, CDR1 is SGHAT and CDR2 FQNNGV. The CDR3 is 15 amino acids. CDR3 coding DNA: TGTGCTAGCAGCCTCGGCGTAGGCTCCTACAATGGGCAGTTCTTC. Translation: CASSLGVGSYNGQFF.

Regarding this clonotype: The junction does not match germline at one end; this may be a read error. This rearrangement joins TRBV11-1 to TRBJ2-2; D tentatively fits TRBD1 or TRBD2 (5 bases each). The CDR3 has 14 residues. Germline V gene lookup returns CDR1 SGHAT and CDR2 FQDESV (reference sequence). This CDR3 reads CASSRDGYTGELVF. For the CDR3, the DNA is TGTGCCAGCAGCCGGGACGGGTACACCGGGGAGCTAGTTTTT. The full variable domain, its missing parts supplied by reference TRBV11-1 and TRBJ2-2, is EAEVAQSPRYKITEKSQAVAFWCDPISGHATLYWYRQILGQGPELLVQFQDESVVDDSQLPKDRFSAERLKGVDSTLKIQPAELGDSAMYLCASSRDGYTGELVFGEGSRLTVL.

This clonotype was seen a handful of times. V is TRBV10-3 and J is TRBJ2-1, with 7 bases matching TRBD2. This CDR3 is 16 amino acids long. With V trimmed by 11 bases and J by 0 bases, 13 bases remained unmatched. Germline V gene data show CDR1 as ENHRY and CDR2 as SYGVKD. The CDR3 region is CASSPGGQSSYNEQFF. The CDR3 coding sequence is TGTGCCTCGTCCCCGGGAGGCCAAAGCTCCTACAATGAGCAGTTCTTC.

V gene TRBV12-3 or TRBV12-4 combines with J gene TRBJ2-4; D not certain. The CDR3 totals 16 residues. The CDR3 reads CASALGRRTLGNIQYF. CDR3 sequence (DNA): TGTGCGAGCGCCTTAGGAAGGAGAACCCTCGGCAACATTCAGTACTTC.

This clonotype has a count of ten or more. The CDR3 sequence is CASSTWGTDTQYF. For the CDR3, the DNA is TGTGCCAGCAGCACGTGGGGGACAGATACGCAGTATTTT. The chain uses TRBV5-8 and TRBJ2-3; perhaps D is TRBD1 or TRBD2 (5 bases each). This CDR3 is 13 amino acids long. Germline V gene data show CDR1 as SGHTS and CDR2 as YDEGEE. Trimming took off 4 bases at V and 3 bases at J, with 9 bases between the two ends. The complete variable domain, with remaining parts taken from reference TRBV5-8 and TRBJ2-3, reads EAGVTQSPTHLIKTRGQQATLRCSPISGHTSVYWYQQALGLGLQFLLWYDEGEERNRGNFPPRFSGRQFPNYSSELNVNALELEDSALYLCASSTWGTDTQYFGPGTRLTVL.

The table lists this clonotype with many counts. This chain's CDR3 is CASSLSRGTPSNYGYTF. CDR3 in DNA: TGTGCCAGCAGTTTATCCAGAGGGACACCATCTAACTATGGCTACACCTTC. The V call is TRBV28, the J call TRBJ1-2; a weak D match, TRBD1 (6 bases). The germline V gene encodes CDR1 MDHEN and CDR2 SYDVKM. The V end lost 1 base, the J end lost 0 bases, and 15 bases lay between the germline ends. This CDR3 is 17 amino acids long.

This clonotype was observed a single time. An end of the junction differs from the germline gene, which may be a read error. The chain couples TRBV11-2 to TRBJ2-1; 8 nucleotides line up with TRBD2. This CDR3 comprises 14 residues. Germline loops: CDR1 SGHAT, CDR2 FQNNGV. The CDR3 sequence is CAGSCTSGNNKQFF. The CDR3 DNA is TGTGCCGGCAGCTGTACTAGCGGAAACAATAAGCAGTTCTTC. Drawing the rest from reference TRBV11-2 and TRBJ2-1, the complete variable domain is EAGVAQSPRYKIIEKRQSVAFWCNPISGHATLYWYQQILGQGPKLLIQFQNNGVVDDSQLPKDRFSAERLKGVDSTLKIQPAKLEDSAVYLCAGSCTSGNNKQFFGPGTRLTVL.

With respect to this clonotype: Being one base from a much bigger clone, this may be a read error. The J gene is TRBJ2-1, the V gene TRBV5-8; possible D gene TRBD1, 5 bases. The CDR3 is 15 residues long. V lost 7 bases, J lost 0 bases, and 14 bases lay in between. In germline, CDR1 is SGHTS, CDR2 YDEGEE. For the CDR3, the DNA is TGTGCCAGCCTCAGGGCCCCGATCTCCTACAATGAGCAGTTCTTC. This sequence encodes CASLRAPISYNEQFF.

This chain links TRBV6-5 with TRBJ1-5, with D perhaps TRBD1 (6 bases). Between the trimmed V and J ends, which lost 7 bases and 3 bases, there was a span of 19 bases. The CDR3 has 16 residues. Germline loops: CDR1 MNHEY, CDR2 SVGAGI. The chain's CDR3 is CASTSLSRDNNQPQHF. CDR3 in DNA: TGTGCCAGCACTTCTCTTTCCCGGGACAACAATCAGCCCCAGCATTTT.

The table lists this clonotype with many counts. The chain links TRBV5-8 to TRBJ2-3; D is unresolved. This CDR3 has 13 residues. Germline-derived CDR1 and CDR2 are SGHTS and YDEGEE. With 4 bases removed from V and 4 bases from J, the gap between germline ends came to 10 bases. The CDR3, as DNA: TGTGCCAGCAGCAAAGGCCCCCCAGATACGCAGTATTTT. Its protein product is CASSKGPPDTQYF.

This clonotype appeared many times. The DNA for the CDR3 is TGTGCCAGCAGCAGCCGGGACGGAAGGAATTCACCCCTCCACTTT. It encodes CASSSRDGRNSPLHF. The chain links TRBV7-9 to TRBJ1-6; D possibly corresponds to TRBD1 (5 bases). Trimming shortened V by 5 bases and J by 7 bases, and 15 bases separated the two germline ends. This CDR3 region has 15 residues. Germline V lookup: CDR1 SEHNR, CDR2 FQNEAQ (reference sequence).

This clonotype was picked up a small number of times. Because it lacks the conserved phenylalanine or tryptophan at the end, this CDR3 is likely a read error. The chain couples TRBV28 to TRBJ1-5; D gene ambiguous. CDR1 is MDHEN, CDR2 SYDVKM, per germline. This CDR3 is 12 amino acids long. Here the CDR3 reads CASSRGSQPQHS. Written as DNA, the CDR3 is TGCGCCAGCAGCCGTGGGAGCCAGCCCCAGCATTCT.

As to this clonotype: Relative to the germline gene, one junction end is altered; a read error may explain this. The J gene is TRBJ2-3, the V gene TRBV7-9; tentative D call: TRBD1 (6 bases). The germline V gene has CDR1 SEHNR and CDR2 FQNEAQ (reference sequence). The CDR3 runs to 14 residues. The CDR3 nucleotides are TGTGCCAGCAGTTTAGGACAGACCGCGGATACGCAGTATTTT. Its translation is CASSLGQTADTQYF. The full variable domain, completed using reference TRBV7-9 and TRBJ2-3, is DTGVSQNPRHKITKRGQNVTFRCDPISEHNRLYWYRQTLGQGPEFLTYFQNEAQLEKSRLLSDRFSAERPKGSFSTLEIQRTEQGDSAMYLCASSLGQTADTQYFGPGTRLTVL.

About this clonotype: The CDR3 carries no conserved terminal phenylalanine or tryptophan, so it likely arises from a read error. This chain uses TRBV11-2 with TRBJ2-5, with D possibly being TRBD1 or TRBD2 (5 bases each). CDR1 SGHAT and CDR2 FQNNGV come from the germline V gene. The CDR3 length is 15 residues. The CDR3 nucleotides read TGTGCCAGTAGCTTATTCGCCGGGATCCAGGGGACCCAGTACGTC. This codes for CASSLFAGIQGTQYV.